This TCR beta chain was profiled in a study of cytomegalovirus exposure and HLA in healthy donors. Study-wide points: In an earlier analysis, about 87% or about 30%: the productive usage of most TCR beta V segments.

The junction had 7 bases not matched to a gene; V was cut back by 0 bases and J by 7 bases. The CDR3 covers 16 residues. Germline-derived CDR1 and CDR2 are LGHNA and YSLEER. Both 60 Vbeta primers and 13 Jbeta primers went into the PCR. Clones were sequenced by immunoSEQ multiplex PCR, and TCRdb holds only the in-frame ones, with some missing. This sample has 110,000 or so clones, with 65% to 75% found just once. On this clone: Its antigen is not known.

Sequencing was carried out using PBMCs. The chain recombines TRBV4-3 with TRBJ2-5; 11 bases line up with TRBD2. The sequence came from a woman between 35 and 50 years old in good health and CMV-seropositive. Written as DNA, the CDR3 is TGCGCCAGCAGCCAAGAATGGCTAGCGGGGGGTACGACCCAGTACTTC. Encoded protein: CASSQEWLAGGTTQYF.